The subject of this entry is one T cell receptor (beta chain). Its target is unknown. The length of the CDR3 is 15 residues. Per the germline V gene, CDR1 is MDHEN and CDR2 is SYDVKM. Deletions cut 7 bases from V and 1 base from J, with 11 bases between. This sample is part of a study of identical twins. A universal primer site was incorporated via template switching, and the cDNA contained unique molecular identifiers. TCRdb processed the 5' RACE reads anew with MiXCR; each CDR3 protein has one entry. The table has roughly 200,000 distinct CDR3 sequences, more than 6.5% seen once. Study-wide results and limits: It was cross-sectional statistical analysis, not following the same donors, that the conclusions relied on. Twins showed weaker excess sharing in their beta out-of-frame sequences. Carriage of fewer insertions was seen in abundant cord blood beta clonotypes, whereas memory repertoires showed none.

These records were also assigned to another study, of yellow fever vaccine responses in identical twins.

V usage is TRBV28 and J usage is TRBJ2-6; D is unresolved. The specimen sequenced was memory (CD45RO+) T cells sorted from blood. The clonotype originates from a woman between 18 and 29 years old in good health. As DNA, the CDR3 is TGTGCCAGCAAGGGTGCAGCGTCTGGGGCCAACGTCCTGACTTTC. This encodes CASKGAASGANVLTF. The full variable domain, its missing parts supplied by reference TRBV28 and TRBJ2-6, is DVKVTQSSRYLVKRTGEKVFLECVQDMDHENMFWYRQDPGLGLRLIYFSYDVKMKEKGDIPEGYSVSREKKERFSLILESASTNQTSMYLCASKGAASGANVLTFGAGSRLTVL.